This paragraph reports one T cell receptor beta chain. Its antigen is not identified. Included in the TCR beta cDNA libraries were unique molecular identifiers. Roughly 450,000 cDNA molecules came from around 1 to 9.1 million T cells. TCRdb redid the calling of the PCR reads with MiXCR, one entry per CDR3 protein. Altogether 750,000 to 950,000 distinct CDR3 sequences are present, about half being singletons, with the ten largest covering 4.9%. This specimen comes from a study of post-analysis software for immune sequencing data. Turning to the study itself: Several disease courses (relapsing-remitting, secondary progressive and progressive-relapsing) of multiple sclerosis were included.

The germline CDR1 and CDR2 sequences are MNHNS and SASEGT. This CDR3 has 16 residues. Trimming pared 2 bases from V and 2 bases from J, leaving 16 bases between. Overall study results and limits: The five TRBV segments detected at higher frequency in patients than in controls included TRBV5-6, TRBV5-1 and TRBV20-1. A significant reduction in normalized Chao1 diversity was observed in multiple sclerosis patients versus controls. F measure clustering grouped samples strongly by preparation batch.

The specimen sequenced was blood. The J gene is TRBJ2-7, the V gene TRBV6-1; tentatively, D is TRBD1 (6 bases). This TCR was recovered from a girl between 5 and 17 years old with multiple sclerosis. The CDR3 sequence: CASSEWYWQGTYEQYF. The CDR3 coding sequence is TGTGCCAGCAGTGAATGGTATTGGCAGGGGACCTACGAGCAGTACTTC.